Sequencing of this TCR beta chain was carried out in a study of cytomegalovirus exposure and HLA in healthy donors. This clone appeared a few times. Generated by immunoSEQ multiplex PCR, the TCRdb table keeps only in-frame clones and is missing some. The profile shows approximately 200,000 clones, about 81% of them singletons. The germline V and J ends were trimmed by 3 bases and 2 bases, with 7 bases remaining between them. This CDR3 region has 13 residues. CDR1 and CDR2 (germline): SNHLY, FYNNEI. This receptor was identified in a woman younger than 45 in good health and CMV-seronegative. The sequencing sample was made of PBMCs. J is TRBJ1-2 and V is TRBV2; D remains unclear. CDR3 nucleotides: TGTGCCAGCAGTGATTTTGGCAACTATGGCTACACCTTC. Its translation is CASSDFGNYGYTF.